The 11 T cell receptor beta chains below all came from one sample that was sequenced in a study of cytomegalovirus exposure and HLA in healthy donors. Primers: 60 Vbeta forward and 13 Jbeta reverse. Clones were sequenced by immunoSEQ multiplex PCR, and TCRdb holds only the in-frame ones, with some missing. The sample carries about 160,000 clones, about 83% recorded once. Input material: PBMCs. These receptor sequences come from a woman between 25 and 40 years old in good health and CMV-seronegative.

V usage is TRBV5-1 and J usage is TRBJ2-7, with 12 bases identical to TRBD1. The CDR3 consists of 21 residues. V gave up 5 bases and J gave up 5 bases; unmatched junction bases: 26. CDR1 is SGHRS, CDR2 YFSETQ, per germline. CDR3 region: CASRRWAASGGSGQGAHEQYF. Written as DNA, the CDR3 is TGCGCCAGCAGGCGTTGGGCAGCTTCTGGGGGGTCGGGACAGGGGGCCCACGAGCAGTACTTC.

V gene TRBV7-7 combines with J gene TRBJ1-6; 8 bases fit TRBD1. The CDR3 has 17 residues. The germline V gene encodes CDR1 SSHAT and CDR2 FNYEAQ (reference sequence). V shed 0 bases and J 3 bases; nucleotides not matched to a gene: 4. The CDR3 DNA sequence: TGTGCCAGCAGCTTAGCGACAGGGGTACACTATAATTCACCCCTCCACTTT. It yields the protein CASSLATGVHYNSPLHF.

The gene calls are TRBV7-8 and TRBJ2-3; TRBD2 matches 10 bases. The CDR3 extends over 18 amino acids. Germline V CDR1 and CDR2: SGHVS, FQNEAQ. The junction had 10 bases not matched to a gene; V was cut back by 2 bases and J by 2 bases. The CDR3 DNA reads TGTGCCAGCAGCTTAAGAGCGGGAGGGGAGGTTACCACAGATACGCAGTATTTT. Translating it yields CASSLRAGGEVTTDTQYF.

V and J are TRBV5-1 and TRBJ2-5; tentatively, D is TRBD1 (6 bases). The length of the CDR3 is 16 residues. With 7 bases removed from V and 1 base from J, the gap between germline ends came to 20 bases. Germline V gene data show CDR1 as SGHRS and CDR2 as YFSETQ. The CDR3 loop reads CASARPKQGPQETQYF. The CDR3 DNA sequence: TGCGCCAGCGCTCGACCAAAACAGGGACCCCAAGAGACCCAGTACTTC.

V and J are TRBV7-2 and TRBJ1-3; D is undetermined. V was shortened by 0 bases and J by 2 bases, with 11 bases between the two germline ends. CDR3 length equals 16 residues. CDR1 and CDR2 (germline): SGHTA, FQGNSA. In DNA form, the CDR3 reads TGTGCCAGCAGCTTAGCAGGGTTCGGGGCTGGAAACACCATATATTTT. Translation gives CASSLAGFGAGNTIYF.

The chain carries TRBV18 and TRBJ2-1; tentative D call: TRBD2 (5 bases). CDR1 is KGHSH, CDR2 LQKENI, per germline. The CDR3 spans 15 residues. V was trimmed by 2 bases and J by 0 bases, leaving 8 bases between them. This CDR3 reads CASSPTGSSYNEQFF. DNA of the CDR3: TGTGCCAGCTCACCAACTGGGAGCTCCTACAATGAGCAGTTCTTC. Filled out from reference TRBV18 and TRBJ2-1, the complete variable domain reads NAGVMQNPRHLVRRRGQEARLRCSPMKGHSHVYWYRQLPEEGLKFMVYLQKENIIDESGMPKERFSAEFPKEGPSILRIQQVVRGDSAAYFCASSPTGSSYNEQFFGPGTRLTVL.

The chain employs TRBV7-2 and TRBJ2-1, with 12 nucleotides matching TRBD2. The V gene end was trimmed by 5 bases and the J gene end by 8 bases; junction bases not matched to a gene: 13. The germline V gene encodes CDR1 SGHTA and CDR2 FQGNSA. This CDR3 comprises 17 residues. The CDR3 region has the DNA TGTGCCAGCAGCACTGGACTAGCGGGGCGGAGAATCGATGAGCAGTTCTTC. Protein sequence: CASSTGLAGRRIDEQFF.

This chain uses TRBV5-8 with TRBJ1-2, with TRBD1 as a possible D gene (5 bases). Trimming stripped 6 bases from V and 4 bases from J, with 16 bases between. Germline loops: CDR1 SGHTS, CDR2 YDEGEE. This CDR3 is built from 14 residues. CDR3 DNA: TGTGCCAGCAACCCGACGGGGGTTATCTATGGCTACACCTTC. This codes for CASNPTGVIYGYTF.

V gene TRBV15 combines with J gene TRBJ2-6, with D perhaps TRBD1 (6 bases). The CDR3 covers 16 residues. V lost 3 bases to trimming and J lost 2 bases, with 11 bases between them. The V gene's germline CDR1 is LNHNV and CDR2 YYDKDF (reference sequence). In nucleotides, the CDR3 is TGTGCCACCAGCAGGGGGGACATGACTGGGGCCAACGTCCTGACTTTC. The encoded protein is CATSRGDMTGANVLTF.

This rearrangement joins TRBV18 to TRBJ2-3; the D gene is possibly TRBD1 (6 bases). Trimming stripped 0 bases from V and 5 bases from J, with 33 bases between. Germline CDR1 reads KGHSH; CDR2 reads LQKENI. CDR3 size: 22 residues. CDR3 sequence reads: CASSPPSSLVTGFQEGGDTQYF. The CDR3 DNA sequence: TGTGCCAGCTCACCACCGTCGTCTTTGGTGACAGGATTCCAAGAAGGGGGAGATACGCAGTATTTT.

The gene calls are TRBV2 and TRBJ2-1; 12 bases are shared with TRBD2. CDR3 length equals 16 residues. Germline V gene sequence: CDR1 SNHLY, CDR2 FYNNEI. Trimming removed 6 bases from V and 8 bases from J; junction bases left unmatched: 11. The CDR3 here is CASRKTSGGSGDEQFF. The CDR3 nucleotides are TGTGCCAGCAGGAAGACTAGCGGGGGCTCTGGGGATGAGCAGTTCTTC.